This entry lists 20 T cell receptor beta chains sequenced from one sample in a study of lung T cells in sarcoidosis with Löfgren's syndrome. TCRdb fed the reads into MiXCR, producing one record per CDR3 protein. The data contain roughly 63,000 distinct CDR3 sequences, about 20% of them singletons. The sample was CD4+ T cells from PBMCs. These receptors came from a human donor with sarcoidosis (Löfgren's syndrome or another form), or a control subject (not recorded which).

This clonotype has a count of ten or more. V is TRBV29-1 and J is TRBJ2-3; tentatively, D is TRBD2 (6 bases). V lost 7 bases to trimming and J lost 5 bases, with 13 bases between them. Germline CDR1 SQVTM, CDR2 ANQGSEA. The CDR3 has 12 amino acids. The CDR3 coding sequence is TGCAGCGCCCAGGGAGGCATAGATACGCAGTATTTT. It yields the protein CSAQGGIDTQYF.

A remark on this clonotype: It may be a read error: a sequence one base away is much more abundant. The gene calls are TRBV7-2 and TRBJ1-1, with a tentative D call TRBD1 (6 bases). The CDR3 covers 13 residues. V lost 7 bases, J lost 3 bases, and 12 bases lay in between. CDR1 and CDR2 (germline): SGHTA, FQGNSA. The DNA for the CDR3 is TGTGCCAGCATTTACAGGGTCCACACTGAAGCTTTCTTT. It codes for CASIYRVHTEAFF.

This clonotype occurred many times. The chain has TRBV27 and TRBJ2-7, with unresolved D. Trimming stripped 0 bases from V and 5 bases from J, with 11 bases between. The CDR3 spans 14 residues. The germline gives CDR1 MNHEY, CDR2 SMNVEV (reference sequence). DNA of the CDR3: TGTGCCAGCAGTTTATCATCGGGTCATCACGAGCAGTACGTC. Residues: CASSLSSGHHEQYV.

This clonotype was counted at least ten times. The V call is TRBV20-1, the J call TRBJ2-3; D not resolved. V was clipped by 3 bases and J by 1 base, with 8 bases between them. The CDR3 totals 13 residues. Germline loops: CDR1 DFQATT, CDR2 SNEGSKA (reference sequence). This CDR3 is CSASHGGTDTQYF. In DNA form, the CDR3 reads TGCAGTGCTAGTCATGGGGGCACAGATACGCAGTATTTT.

This clonotype came up many times. V gene TRBV6-1 combines with J gene TRBJ1-1; unclear D gene. Per the germline V gene, CDR1 is MNHNS and CDR2 is SASEGT. The V gene lost 5 bases and the J gene lost 5 bases, with 15 bases spanning the gap. The CDR3 runs to 14 residues. The CDR3 is CASSYGLLWTEAFF. The CDR3 DNA sequence: TGTGCCAGCAGTTATGGTCTGCTGTGGACTGAAGCTTTCTTT.

There are a few counts of this clonotype. This chain connects TRBV7-2 to TRBJ1-1; no clear D gene. The ends were cut back, 5 bases at V and 3 bases at J, with 7 bases in the middle. From germline, CDR1 is SGHTA and CDR2 FQGNSA. The CDR3 is 12 amino acids. In DNA, the CDR3 is TGTGCCAGCAGCCCGCCTTACACTGAAGCTTTCTTT. Translating it yields CASSPPYTEAFF.

The chain carries TRBV12-3 or TRBV12-4 and TRBJ1-5; 8 bases map to TRBD1. J gave up 7 bases and V 5 bases, and 7 bases lay outside the gene matches. The CDR3 sequence is 14 residues long. The CDR3 nucleotides are TGTGCCAGCAGTCAGACAGGGGATGGGCAGCCCCAGCATTTT. Residues: CASSQTGDGQPQHF.

The rearrangement links TRBV10-1 to TRBJ2-3, with D unclear. The CDR3 is 13 residues long. Germline loops: CDR1 WNHNN, CDR2 SYGVQD (reference sequence). The V and J ends lost 2 bases and 5 bases respectively, with 8 bases between them. In DNA, the CDR3 is TGCGCCAGCAGTGAGAAAGTGGGAGATACGCAGTATTTT. Translation: CASSEKVGDTQYF.

In its sample, this clonotype was seen many times. The genes are TRBV28 and TRBJ1-4; D unresolved. The CDR3 has 14 amino acids. Trimming took 0 bases from V and 8 from J, leaving 10 bases between them. CDR1 is MDHEN and CDR2 is SYDVKM in the germline V gene. The CDR3 DNA follows: TGTGCCAGCAGTTTATGGGGATTTAGCGAAAAACTGTTTTTT. Protein: CASSLWGFSEKLFF.

The V call is TRBV19, the J call TRBJ2-3; 13 nucleotides align to TRBD2. Germline CDR1 and CDR2: LNHDA and SQIVND (reference sequence). J gave up 8 bases and V 6 bases, and 20 bases lay outside the gene matches. The CDR3 totals 19 residues. The CDR3 bases are TGTGCCAGTAGCCCAGATCAAGGCGGACTAGCGGGGGCCCAGGTTACGCAGTATTTT. The encoded protein is CASSPDQGGLAGAQVTQYF. Supplemented by reference TRBV19 and TRBJ2-3, the full variable domain reads DGGITQSPKYLFRKEGQNVTLSCEQNLNHDAMYWYRQDPGQGLRLIYYSQIVNDFQKGDIAEGYSVSREKKESFPLTVTSAQKNPTAFYLCASSPDQGGLAGAQVTQYFGPGTRLTVL.

There are many counts of this clonotype. The CDR3 loop is CASSQDLKNNEQFF. The CDR3 DNA is TGTGCCAGCAGCCAAGATTTAAAGAACAATGAGCAGTTCTTC. The J gene is TRBJ2-1, the V gene TRBV3-1, with D unresolved. The CDR3 has 14 amino acids. Trimming stripped 0 bases from V and 5 bases from J, with 8 bases between. Germline-derived CDR1 and CDR2 are LGHDT and YNNKEL (reference sequence).

This clonotype was recorded many times. The chain is built from TRBV28 and TRBJ2-7, with D unresolved. This CDR3 contains 11 residues. The germline V gene has CDR1 MDHEN and CDR2 SYDVKM. Trimming cost V 7 bases and J 0 bases, with 4 bases left between them. The CDR3, as DNA: TGTGCCAGCACTAGCTCCTACGAGCAGTACGTC. Encoded protein: CASTSSYEQYV.

The sample holds one count of this clonotype. With a much larger clone just one base away, this may be a read error. The chain is built from TRBV6-6 and TRBJ1-5; D unresolved. The end of the DNA aligns better with TRBJ2-3, so the J call may be wrong. CDR1 MNHNY and CDR2 SVGAGI come from the germline V gene (reference sequence). This CDR3 is 15 amino acids long. CDR3 nucleotides: TGTGCCAGCAGGGATCACCCCCGCGGCGGTCAGCCCCAGTATTTT. Protein sequence: CASRDHPRGGQPQYF.

This clonotype was observed many times. V is TRBV4-3 and J is TRBJ2-1; D assignment may be TRBD1 or TRBD2 (6 bases each). The CDR3 sequence is 17 residues long. Trimming took 0 bases from V and 7 from J, leaving 19 bases between them. CDR1 and CDR2 from the germline V gene are LGHNA and YSLEER. Here the CDR3 DNA reads TGCGCCAGCAGCCAAGATAAAATCTTCGGGGGCAGAAATGAGCAGTTCTTC. Its translation is CASSQDKIFGGRNEQFF.

As for this clonotype: The junction and the germline gene differ at one end; a read error may be behind it. The CDR3 region is CASSWGEGGRETQHF. The DNA for the CDR3 is TGCGCCAGCAGCTGGGGGGAGGGCGGAAGAGAGACCCAGCACTTC. The chain couples TRBV5-1 to TRBJ2-5, with 7 bases lining up with TRBD2. The CDR3 sequence is 15 residues long. Germline loops: CDR1 SGHRS, CDR2 YFSETQ.

This clonotype was counted many times. V gene TRBV27 combines with J gene TRBJ2-7, with D maybe TRBD1 (5 bases). CDR1 is MNHEY, CDR2 SMNVEV, per germline (reference sequence). The CDR3 is 15 amino acids. V was trimmed by 2 bases and J by 1 base, leaving 12 bases between them. CDR3 nucleotides: TGTGCCAGCAGTTTAGGGTCAGGGAAGTCCTACGAGCAGTACTTC. Its protein is CASSLGSGKSYEQYF.

This clonotype was seen at least ten times. V is TRBV6-1 and J is TRBJ1-2, with D possibly being TRBD1 (5 bases). V shed 7 bases and J shed 5 bases, with 14 bases lying between them. From germline, CDR1 is MNHNS and CDR2 SASEGT. The CDR3 is 13 amino acids. DNA for the CDR3: TGTGCCAGCAATCCATGGGACGGTTATGGCTACACCTTC. Translating it yields CASNPWDGYGYTF.

On this clonotype: This could be a read error, since a much larger clone is one nucleotide away. J is TRBJ1-1 and V is TRBV28; TRBD1 matches at 7 bases. The CDR3 runs to 15 residues. Germline loops: CDR1 MDHEN, CDR2 SYDVKM. V shed 5 bases, J shed 4 bases, and the junction held 10 bases outside the gene matches. Here the CDR3 reads CASSPPQGRVTEAFF. CDR3 nucleotide sequence: TGTGCCAGCAGTCCGCCACAGGGGCGGGTCACTGAAGCTTTCTTT.

This clonotype was recorded at least ten times. The CDR3 sequence: CASNSGWRPYEQYF. Here the CDR3 DNA reads TGTGCCAGCAACTCAGGGTGGCGCCCCTACGAGCAGTACTTC. The rearrangement links TRBV27 to TRBJ2-7; maybe TRBD1 (5 bases). This CDR3 is built from 14 residues. The germline CDR1 and CDR2 sequences are MNHEY and SMNVEV (reference sequence). Trimming stripped 7 bases from V and 2 bases from J, with 15 bases between.

The table lists this clonotype with a few counts. This chain links TRBV7-9 with TRBJ2-2; weak D call: TRBD2 (5 bases). This CDR3 has 13 amino acids. The ends were cut back, 5 bases at V and 5 bases at J, with 9 bases in the middle. Germline V gene data show CDR1 as SEHNR and CDR2 as FQNEAQ (reference sequence). CDR3 DNA: TGTGCCAGCAGCGTATCGGGGACCGGGGAGCTGTTTTTT. It yields the protein CASSVSGTGELFF.